The following is a TCR beta chain sequence with its context. Its antigen is undetermined. This sample was taken from a study of shared clonotypes between healthy human individuals. General observations from the study: Only blood was sampled, and tissue TCR repertoires likely differ from blood ones.

Assay execution took place at the deep level. The method was immunoSEQ multiplex PCR; TCRdb's version includes in-frame clones alone and lacks a portion of them. The sample has approximately 2,300,000 clones; less than 95% are singletons. With V trimmed by 2 bases and J by 2 bases, 5 bases remained unmatched. CDR1 and CDR2 from the germline V gene are SGHTA and FQGTGA. The CDR3 sequence is 17 residues long. The V call is TRBV7-3, the J call TRBJ2-2, with 10 bases that match TRBD2. The origin of this receptor is a man between 18 and 35 years old in good health. Some clones in this sample may be carry-over from other donors' samples. The sample consisted of naive CD4+ T cells from PBMCs. As to subset: CD45RA+ positively selected. This chain's CDR3 is CASSLGLAGDNTGELFF. For the CDR3, the DNA is TGTGCCAGCAGCTTAGGGCTAGCGGGGGATAACACCGGGGAGCTGTTTTTT.